The T cell receptor (beta chain) described here comes from a study of identical twins. Findings of the study overall: Analyses based on zero insertions could be partly confounded by invariant MAIT and iNKT cells.

TCRdb reprocessed the 5' RACE reads via MiXCR and lists one record per CDR3 protein. Among around 1.7 million distinct CDR3 sequences listed, about 31% were seen once. V lost 0 bases to trimming and J lost 4 bases, with 11 bases between them. The CDR3 loop spans 14 amino acids. Germline-derived CDR1 and CDR2 are DFQATT and SNEGSKA (reference sequence). On this clonotype: The antigen is unknown.

Sample: cord blood. The TCR sequence derives from a newborn girl in good health. The rearrangement joins TRBV20-1 to TRBJ2-3; TRBD2 is a possible D gene (5 bases). The CDR3 reads CSARDRLSADTQYF. The CDR3 DNA reads as TGCAGTGCTAGAGACCGACTTAGCGCAGATACGCAGTATTTT.